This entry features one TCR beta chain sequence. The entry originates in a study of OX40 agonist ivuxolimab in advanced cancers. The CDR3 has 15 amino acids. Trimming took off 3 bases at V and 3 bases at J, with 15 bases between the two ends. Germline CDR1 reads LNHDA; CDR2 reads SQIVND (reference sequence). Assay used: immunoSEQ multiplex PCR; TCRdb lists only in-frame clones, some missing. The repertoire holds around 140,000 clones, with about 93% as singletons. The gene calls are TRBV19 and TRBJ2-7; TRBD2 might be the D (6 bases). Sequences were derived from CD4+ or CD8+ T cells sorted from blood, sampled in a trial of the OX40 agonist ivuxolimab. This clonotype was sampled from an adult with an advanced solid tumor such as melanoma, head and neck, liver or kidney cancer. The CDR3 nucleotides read TGTGCCAGTAGTATCTCGACCGGGAGAAACTACGAGCAGTACTTC. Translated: CASSISTGRNYEQYF.